This T cell receptor (beta chain) came from a study of blood T cell repertoires in COVID-19 (dated by TCRdb to 2018 to 2021). With respect to the entire study: Samples covering the acute and convalescent phases of COVID-19 were provided by collaborators in the United States, Italy and Spain. The material from the prospective study consisted of cDNA or gDNA derived from T cells, B-cell-depleted T cells, or PBMCs. Deeply sampled blood TCRbeta repertoires from subjects exposed to, actively infected with, or recovered from COVID-19 were included in the dataset. The repertoires were released in a freely available public database meant as a resource for research on the immune response to SARS-CoV-2. The samples were drawn from two sources: the first 160 participants of the ongoing ImmuneRACE study, and about 1,300 subjects contributed by 6 global collaborators. Nearly every sample came with metadata listing a de-identified subject ID, COVID-19 status, age in years and sex. HLA class I and class II types, where available, came from metadata supplied by the sample provider rather than from assay-based typing.

TCRbeta CDR3 regions were amplified from genomic DNA by means of the immunoSEQ Assay, a bias-controlled multiplex PCR. Turning to the authors' computational methods: The number of nucleated cells in each sample was estimated from the amplification of reference gene primers within the assay. Sequence reads were collapsed and filtered to measure the absolute abundance of every unique TCRbeta CDR3 rearrangement. For each sample, productive Simpson clonality was calculated by taking the square root of Simpson's diversity index across productive rearrangements. This is the immuneACCESS table as TCRdb keeps it, with only in-frame sequences that have V and J called. A part of the clones is gone; compared with another copy, unresolved V genes explain less than half, and the rest is unexplained. For V, J and clone size, that table is used; D and trimming come from the DNA. The sample has hundreds of thousands of clones on record, about 82% of them singletons. Of the sample, approximately 5.5% falls within the top ten clones.

Results the study describes overall, beyond this receptor: How much clinical and demographic metadata was included differed by source and by participant, and the metadata was provided uncurated.

Notes on this clone: It has no known antigen specificity. No much larger clone exists at a distance of one base, and base qualities are not known.

At one collaborating source in Seattle, patients were enrolled during active infection and were followed longitudinally through the course of disease. Whole blood was collected in K2EDTA tubes by collaborating institutions according to the institutions' own protocols. For TCRbeta analysis, collaborator samples were shipped as frozen whole blood, as isolated PBMCs, or as DNA extracted from either sample type. Trimming removed 7 bases from V and 6 bases from J, leaving 12 bases between the germline ends. The CDR3 runs 13 residues from the cysteine to the phenylalanine. The kept DNA is CDR3 alone, 39 bases in frame from the first base.

The receptor's source is an elderly woman with COVID-19, enrolled during active disease. Sequencing was done on a sample of peripheral blood. The chain was built from TRBV12-3 or TRBV12-4 and TRBJ2-2; the D segment could be TRBD2, given 7 matching bases. The CDR3 protein: CASIHGGPGELFF. The nucleotides read TGTGCCAGCATCCACGGGGGGCCCGGGGAGCTGTTTTTT.